A single sample is the source of the 28 T cell receptor beta chains below, sequenced in a study of metastatic and nonmetastatic thyroid tumors. Patients had received no treatment of any kind before thyroid surgery. Using MiXCR, TCRdb re-called clones from the PCR reads. The data hold 25,000 to 35,000 clones, with 15% to 20% observed a single time. The sample was blood. Receptors were obtained from a female donor with papillary thyroid cancer or a benign thyroid nodule (not recorded which). Some clones in this sample may be carry-over from other donors' samples.

V usage is TRBV11-2 and J usage is TRBJ2-2; D is undetermined. This CDR3 spans 18 amino acids. V shed 4 bases and J shed 0 bases, with 18 bases lying between them. CDR1 is SGHAT, CDR2 FQNNGV, per germline. The CDR3 nucleotides are TGTGCCAGCAGCTCCACTTTAGTGGCTACAGCGAACACCGGGGAGCTGTTTTTT. Protein sequence: CASSSTLVATANTGELFF.

This clone was seen many times. V usage is TRBV6-2 or TRBV6-3 and J usage is TRBJ2-5, with unresolved D. The CDR3 spans 14 residues. The ends were cut back, 5 bases at V and 2 bases at J, with 12 bases in the middle. In germline, CDR1 is MNHEY, CDR2 SVGEGT. The DNA for the CDR3 is TGTGCCAGCAGTCTGTCGCACCCTCAAGAGACCCAGTACTTC. Its translation: CASSLSHPQETQYF.

Worth noting for this clone: A much bigger clone sits one base away, suggesting this may be a read error. Other DNA sequences in the sample encode the same CDR3. This chain links TRBV27 with TRBJ2-7; D is unresolved. The CDR3 loop spans 14 amino acids. CDR1 MNHEY and CDR2 SMNVEV come from the germline V gene (reference sequence). This CDR3 reads CASSPLGKKYEQYF. The CDR3 DNA reads TGCGCCAGCAGTCCCTTAGGGAAAAAGTACGAGCAGTACTTC.

The CDR3 DNA sequence: TGTGCCAGCAGCTCGTCCTGGGGGACCTGGGAGCTGTTTTTT. Protein product: CASSSSWGTWELFF. This chain connects TRBV7-3 to TRBJ2-2; the D call may be TRBD1 or TRBD2 (5 bases each). The length of the CDR3 is 14 residues. Germline V gene data show CDR1 as SGHTA and CDR2 as FQGTGA. Trimming removed 4 bases from V and 9 bases from J, with 15 bases in between.

This clone showed up many times. J is TRBJ2-7 and V is TRBV12-3 or TRBV12-4; D remains unclear. The CDR3 extends over 13 amino acids. The V and J ends lost 3 bases and 5 bases respectively, with 11 bases between them. CDR3 bases: TGTGCCAGCAGTTTGTCATCTTGGGACGAGCAGTACTTC. Translated, it gives CASSLSSWDEQYF.

The table lists this clone with many counts. The chain is built from TRBV30 and TRBJ2-7; D is undetermined. CDR1 is GTSNPN and CDR2 is SVGIG in the germline V gene (reference sequence). The CDR3 contains 12 residues. V was cut by 1 base and J by 6 bases, with 10 bases left in between. The CDR3 region has the DNA TGTGCCTGGAGTGAATTTGATATCGAGCAGTACTTC. Its protein product is CAWSEFDIEQYF.

The rearrangement joins TRBV6-2 or TRBV6-3 to TRBJ1-6, with 7 bases fitting TRBD1. Germline V gene data show CDR1 as MNHEY and CDR2 as SVGEGT. J lost 6 bases, V lost 2 bases, and 1 base had no gene match. This CDR3 comprises 14 residues. The CDR3 nucleotides read TGTGCCAGCAGTTACGACAGGGCTAATTCACCCCTCCACTTT. Residues: CASSYDRANSPLHF.

This rearrangement joins TRBV5-4 to TRBJ2-5, with 8 bases lining up with TRBD1. This CDR3 spans 14 amino acids. Germline loops: CDR1 SGHNT, CDR2 YYREEE (reference sequence). The V and J ends lost 4 bases and 4 bases, in that order; junction bases with no gene match: 6. CDR3 sequence: CASSKDRGAETQYF. In DNA form, the CDR3 reads TGTGCCAGCAGCAAAGACAGGGGAGCAGAGACCCAGTACTTC.

This clone was counted at least ten times. This chain joins TRBV12-3 or TRBV12-4 and TRBJ2-3; D is unresolved. This CDR3 has 12 amino acids. Trimming cost V 8 bases and J 2 bases, with 8 bases left between them. Here the CDR3 DNA reads TGTGCCAGCGGCGGTAACACAGATACGCAGTATTTT. Translation gives CASGGNTDTQYF.

As regards this clone: A single base separates this from a much larger clone, so it may be a read error. Other DNA sequences in the sample encode the same CDR3. The chain has TRBV3-1 and TRBJ2-5; TRBD2 might be the D (6 bases). The CDR3 contains 13 residues. Trimming removed 4 bases at V and 2 bases at J, with 8 bases between. Germline CDR1 and CDR2: LGHDT and YNNKEL (reference sequence). The CDR3 protein is CASSRGRQETQYF. CDR3 DNA: TGTGCCAGCAGCCGGGGGAGGCAAGAGACCCAGTACTTC.

In its sample, this clone ranks as medium-sized (0.01 to 0.1%). This chain joins TRBV28 and TRBJ2-7; TRBD1 matches 11 bases. CDR3 length: 15 residues. Germline CDR1 MDHEN, CDR2 SYDVKM. The ends lost 7 bases at V and 0 bases at J; junction bases unmatched: 5. The CDR3 loop reads CASITGTGGSYEQYF. The DNA for the CDR3 is TGTGCCAGCATTACCGGGACAGGGGGCTCCTACGAGCAGTACTTC.

This clone has ten or more counts. The rearrangement uses TRBV5-8 and TRBJ2-1; 8 nucleotides line up with TRBD1. The CDR3 is made up of 16 amino acids. V shed 3 bases, J shed 0 bases, and the junction held 5 bases outside the gene matches. Germline V lookup: CDR1 SGHTS, CDR2 YDEGEE. The CDR3 loop is CASSYYRGISYNEQFF. For the CDR3, the DNA is TGTGCCAGCAGCTACTACAGGGGGATCTCCTACAATGAGCAGTTCTTC. The complete variable domain, with remaining parts taken from reference TRBV5-8 and TRBJ2-1, reads EAGVTQSPTHLIKTRGQQATLRCSPISGHTSVYWYQQALGLGLQFLLWYDEGEERNRGNFPPRFSGRQFPNYSSELNVNALELEDSALYLCASSYYRGISYNEQFFGPGTRLTVL.

This clone was picked up a small number of times. V gene TRBV6-1 combines with J gene TRBJ2-7; possible D gene TRBD1, 6 bases. The ends were cut back, 0 bases at V and 7 bases at J, with 19 bases in the middle. The CDR3 is 16 residues long. Germline V CDR1 and CDR2: MNHNS, SASEGT. CDR3 sequence reads: CASSEALFTGQGEQYF. Written as DNA, the CDR3 is TGTGCCAGCAGTGAAGCGCTTTTTACGGGTCAGGGGGAGCAGTACTTC.

At least ten counts were recorded for this clone. The V and J genes are TRBV11-2 and TRBJ2-7, with TRBD2 identical over 9 bases. Germline-derived CDR1 and CDR2 are SGHAT and FQNNGV. The V segment lost 1 base and the J segment 0 bases; nucleotides outside the gene matches: 4. The CDR3 totals 16 residues. The CDR3: CASSLVSGGYSYEQYF. CDR3 coding DNA: TGTGCCAGCAGCTTAGTTAGCGGGGGCTACTCCTACGAGCAGTACTTC.

This clone was recorded at least ten times. This may come from a read error, since a much larger clone is one base off. Distinct nucleotide sequences in the sample also encode this CDR3. The chain uses TRBV6-1 and TRBJ2-3, with TRBD1 as a possible D gene (5 bases). Germline assignment: CDR1 MNHNS and CDR2 SASEGT. This CDR3 has 12 residues. The CDR3 DNA follows: TGTGCCAGCAAAGTGGACACAGATACGCAGTACTTT. It yields the protein CASKVDTDTQYF.

This clone was seen ten or more times. The gene calls are TRBV18 and TRBJ2-5; D gene uncertain. The CDR3 is made up of 16 amino acids. V lost 0 bases and J lost 2, with 13 bases in between. CDR1 is KGHSH and CDR2 is LQKENI in the germline V gene. DNA of the CDR3: TGTGCCAGCTCACCACCAGTCTTGAGACTGCAAGAGACCCAGTACTTC. This sequence encodes CASSPPVLRLQETQYF. Full variable domain (rest looked up from reference TRBV18 and TRBJ2-5): NAGVMQNPRHLVRRRGQEARLRCSPMKGHSHVYWYRQLPEEGLKFMVYLQKENIIDESGMPKERFSAEFPKEGPSILRIQQVVRGDSAAYFCASSPPVLRLQETQYFGPGTRLLVL.

This clone was found many times. This chain uses TRBV4-2 with TRBJ2-1, with unresolved D. The V end was cut by 0 bases, the J end by 0 bases, with 9 bases between. The CDR3 covers 16 residues. CDR1 and CDR2 (germline): LGHNA, YNFKEQ. The DNA for the CDR3 is TGTGCCAGCAGCCAAGATAGGGCCCGCTCCTACAATGAGCAGTTCTTC. Protein sequence: CASSQDRARSYNEQFF.

A word on this clone: Given a much more abundant clone one base away, this may be a read error. The J gene is TRBJ1-2, the V gene TRBV6-1, with a weak D call TRBD1 (6 bases). The CDR3 is 14 amino acids. V lost 2 bases and J 9 bases, leaving 16 bases between the germline ends. Germline CDR1 reads MNHNS; CDR2 reads SASEGT. The CDR3 DNA follows: TGTGCCAGCAGTGAAATTTTTATGGACAGTAGCTACACCTTC. It encodes CASSEIFMDSSYTF.

By share of the sample, this clone is medium-sized (0.01 to 0.1%). At the DNA level, this CDR3 is encoded by other sequences in the same sample as well. The chain links TRBV27 to TRBJ1-5, with 9 bases that match TRBD1. V dropped 0 bases and J dropped 1; count of bases not matched to a gene: 4. Germline V CDR1 and CDR2: MNHEY, SMNVEV (reference sequence). CDR3 length equals 17 residues. CDR3 sequence: CASSLSAGQGSNQPQHF. The CDR3 region has the DNA TGTGCCAGCAGTTTATCTGCGGGACAGGGCAGCAATCAGCCCCAGCATTTT.

The sample holds many counts of this clone. The rearrangement joins TRBV10-3 to TRBJ2-1; D remains ambiguous. The germline V gene encodes CDR1 ENHRY and CDR2 SYGVKD. The V gene lost 9 bases and the J gene lost 4 bases, with 22 bases spanning the gap. CDR3 length equals 16 residues. CDR3 in amino acids: CAIRDTETGRYNEQFF. The CDR3 nucleotides read TGTGCCATTCGAGACACGGAAACCGGCAGATACAATGAGCAGTTCTTC.

This clone showed up many times. The chain uses TRBV18 and TRBJ1-4; D is unresolved. Germline loops: CDR1 KGHSH, CDR2 LQKENI. The CDR3 is made up of 14 amino acids. Trimming shortened V by 3 bases and J by 0 bases, and 5 bases separated the two germline ends. The CDR3, as DNA: TGTGCCAGCTCACCGGAGTCAACTAATGAAAAACTGTTTTTT. Encoded protein: CASSPESTNEKLFF.

This clone has at least ten counts. This chain joins TRBV15 and TRBJ1-1, with D unclear. The CDR3 is 14 residues long. CDR1 is LNHNV, CDR2 YYDKDF, per germline (reference sequence). Between the trimmed V and J ends, which lost 0 bases and 1 base, there was a span of 6 bases. The CDR3 loop is CATSRDLQNTEAFF. The CDR3 DNA is TGTGCCACCAGCAGAGATCTGCAGAACACTGAAGCTTTCTTT.

This clone has at least ten counts. The chain joins TRBV5-1 to TRBJ2-7; 8 bases line up with TRBD1. CDR1 SGHRS and CDR2 YFSETQ come from the germline V gene. This CDR3 is built from 15 residues. Germline trimming cut 3 bases from V and 4 bases from J; bases unmatched to any gene: 9. The CDR3: CASSSRGQGPYEQYF. As DNA, the CDR3 is TGCGCCAGCAGCTCGAGAGGACAGGGACCTTACGAGCAGTACTTC. Drawing the rest from reference TRBV5-1 and TRBJ2-7, the complete variable domain is KAGVTQTPRYLIKTRGQQVTLSCSPISGHRSVSWYQQTPGQGLQFLFEYFSETQRNKGNFPGRFSGRQFSNSRSEMNVSTLELGDSALYLCASSSRGQGPYEQYFGPGTRLTVT.

In the case of this clone: A much larger clone differs by one base, so this may be a read error. The chain combines TRBV20-1 with TRBJ2-5, with D possibly called TRBD1 or TRBD2 (5 bases each). V lost 1 base, J lost 1 base, and 10 bases lay in between. The CDR3 consists of 14 residues. Germline loops: CDR1 DFQATT, CDR2 SNEGSKA (reference sequence). CDR3 DNA sequence: TGCAGTGCTAGAGTCCCAGGGACCCAAGAGACCCAGTACTTC. Residues: CSARVPGTQETQYF.

This clone was observed at least ten times. The chain couples TRBV30 to TRBJ2-2; D remains unclear. CDR1 is GTSNPN, CDR2 SVGIG, per germline (reference sequence). V was clipped by 7 bases and J by 1 base, with 16 bases between them. CDR3 size: 15 residues. The CDR3 reads CASRASPQNTGELFF. CDR3 nucleotides: TGTGCCTCGCGCGCGTCGCCACAGAACACCGGGGAGCTGTTTTTT.

The chain employs TRBV20-1 and TRBJ2-7; 8 positions agree with TRBD1. Germline V lookup: CDR1 DFQATT, CDR2 SNEGSKA (reference sequence). The CDR3 has 14 amino acids. V shed 6 bases, J shed 4 bases, and the junction held 11 bases outside the gene matches. CDR3 sequence (DNA): TGCAGTGCGAGCTCCTGGACAGGGACGTACGAGCAGTACTTC. Its protein product is CSASSWTGTYEQYF.

This clone was seen at least ten times. V is TRBV18 and J is TRBJ2-7; D unresolved. V shed 2 bases and J shed 7 bases, with 21 bases lying between them. Germline CDR1 and CDR2: KGHSH and LQKENI. The CDR3 is 16 residues long. The CDR3 region is CASSPGVPSGRREQYF. In DNA form, the CDR3 reads TGTGCCAGCTCACCAGGGGTTCCATCGGGTCGTCGGGAGCAGTACTTC.

There are a few counts of this clone. V usage is TRBV3-1 and J usage is TRBJ2-1; 9 bases match TRBD2. Germline CDR1 reads LGHDT; CDR2 reads YNNKEL (reference sequence). V shed 2 bases and J 4 bases; nucleotides not matched to a gene: 3. The CDR3 runs 15 residues. The CDR3 spells CASSQRGGGYNEQFF. As DNA, the CDR3 is TGTGCCAGCAGCCAACGCGGGGGGGGTTACAATGAGCAGTTCTTC.